This T cell receptor (beta chain) was obtained from a study of T cells expressing NK-cell markers. Study-wide background: Sequencing of TCR beta repertoires drew on sorted CD3+CD56+NKG2C+, CD3+CD56+NKG2C- and CD3+CD56-NKG2C+ T cells. Seven donors tested HCMV-seropositive and one tested seronegative among the eight sequenced.

UMI-tagged 5'RACE template switching yielded the TCR beta cDNA. Following a re-call of the 5' RACE reads, TCRdb has one entry per CDR3 protein and lacks DNA. The record lists some 500,000 distinct CDR3 sequences, of which the ten most abundant hold 1.4%. Concerning this clonotype itself: Its antigen is undetermined.

The CDR3 extends over 14 amino acids. Looked up from germline, CDR1 is SGHTA and CDR2 is FQGNSA. Study-level results: More than 5 donors showed dominant NKG2C+ clonotypes comprising about 1.0-7.5% of their CD8+ T cells.

Sample: blood T cells: a sorted CD56 or NKG2C T cell subset, CD4+ or CD8+ T cells, or bulk PBMC T cells (not recorded which). This clonotype originated in a woman aged 45-60 years in good health. The chain has TRBV7-2 and TRBJ2-3; TCRdb lists TRBD1, though no DNA is available to test this call. This CDR3 is CASGRDRVADTQYF.